The 21 T cell receptor beta chains in this list originate from one sample, sequenced in a study of T cells after yellow fever vaccination. TCRdb recomputed calls from the 5' RACE reads with MiXCR, one row per CDR3 protein. This sample has hundreds of thousands of distinct CDR3 sequences; 15% to 20% occur once, and the top ten carry 18%. The sequencing used PBMCs, collected before the yellow fever booster vaccination. The receptors originated from a man between 18 and 35 years old who received the YFV17D yellow fever vaccine.

This clonotype turned up a few times. The V call is TRBV27, the J call TRBJ2-1; D gene ambiguous. This CDR3 has 18 residues. Germline assignment: CDR1 MNHEY and CDR2 SMNVEV (reference sequence). Trimming removed 5 bases from V and 7 bases from J, with 27 bases in between. The CDR3 loop reads CASSTHLTAFSPQNEQFF. DNA for the CDR3: TGTGCCAGCAGTACACACCTGACGGCTTTCTCCCCACAGAATGAGCAGTTCTTC.

This clonotype was picked up a small number of times. The rearrangement links TRBV20-1 to TRBJ1-1; D remains ambiguous. CDR3 length equals 12 residues. V lost 6 bases to trimming and J lost 6 bases, with 14 bases between them. CDR1 is DFQATT, CDR2 SNEGSKA, per germline (reference sequence). In nucleotides, the CDR3 is TGCAGTGCCCCTCTAGGGCGTTCTGAAGCTTTCTTT. It codes for CSAPLGRSEAFF.

There are a few counts of this clonotype. Here the CDR3 reads CASSPGTGTFF. CDR3 bases: TGTGCCAGCAGTCCAGGGACAGGGACGTTCTTC. This chain uses TRBV6-5 with TRBJ2-1; 9 bases map to TRBD1. Germline V gene sequence: CDR1 MNHEY, CDR2 SVGAGI. The V gene end was trimmed by 5 bases and the J gene end by 15 bases; junction bases not matched to a gene: 5. This CDR3 is 11 amino acids long.

This sequence joins TRBV5-1 and TRBJ1-2; D not certain. CDR1 is SGHRS, CDR2 YFSETQ, per germline. The V end was cut by 6 bases, the J end by 4 bases, with 10 bases between. The CDR3 covers 12 residues. The CDR3 spells CASTPGGYGYTF. The CDR3 region has the DNA TGCGCCAGCACTCCTGGAGGCTATGGCTACACCTTC.

The chain recombines TRBV20-1 with TRBJ1-3; D gene ambiguous. This CDR3 is 12 amino acids long. V dropped 6 bases and J dropped 2 bases, with 8 bases sitting between them. The germline V gene has CDR1 DFQATT and CDR2 SNEGSKA (reference sequence). The CDR3 sequence is CSAYYTGNTIYF. CDR3 in DNA: TGCAGTGCGTATTACACTGGAAACACCATATATTTT.

This clonotype was picked up a small number of times. The chain recombines TRBV5-1 with TRBJ1-1; 9 positions match TRBD1. CDR1 and CDR2 (germline): SGHRS, YFSETQ. The CDR3 consists of 14 residues. V trimming: 4 bases; J trimming: 1 base; junction bases outside the gene matches: 2. This CDR3 is CASSHRGPNTEAFF. The CDR3 DNA reads as TGCGCCAGCAGCCACAGGGGGCCGAACACTGAAGCTTTCTTT.

This clonotype was observed a few times. This chain's CDR3 is CATSDLRSSGGARDEQFF. The CDR3 DNA reads TGTGCCACCAGTGATTTGCGGTCTAGCGGGGGGGCCAGGGATGAGCAGTTCTTC. The V gene is TRBV24-1, the J gene TRBJ2-1, with 12 bases aligning to TRBD2. The CDR3 length is 18 residues. Germline lookup yields CDR1 KGHDR and CDR2 SFDVKD. After removal of 0 bases from V and 8 bases from J, the junction contained 10 bases not matched to a gene.

The chain joins TRBV29-1 to TRBJ2-3; D possibly corresponds to TRBD1 (5 bases). V was trimmed by 4 bases and J by 10 bases, leaving 18 bases between them. The CDR3 has 13 residues. The germline gives CDR1 SQVTM, CDR2 ANQGSEA. This CDR3 reads CSVGLSLQGSQYF. CDR3 coding DNA: TGCAGCGTTGGTTTGTCTTTGCAGGGTTCGCAGTATTTT.

The chain is built from TRBV5-1 and TRBJ2-2, with 8 bases lining up with TRBD1. Per germline, CDR1 SGHRS and CDR2 YFSETQ. Losses at the gene ends were 4 bases for V and 10 bases for J; bases not matched to a gene: 6. The CDR3 consists of 13 residues. CDR3: CASSAGQALELFF. In DNA, the CDR3 is TGCGCCAGCAGCGCGGGACAGGCGTTGGAGCTGTTTTTT.

This chain joins TRBV5-1 and TRBJ2-7; D is unclear. This CDR3 comprises 12 residues. Germline CDR1 SGHRS, CDR2 YFSETQ. The V and J ends lost 4 bases and 4 bases respectively, with 9 bases between them. CDR3 region: CASSISQYEQYF. In DNA form, the CDR3 reads TGCGCCAGCAGCATCAGCCAGTACGAGCAGTACTTC.

This clonotype has just one count. This rearrangement joins TRBV18 to TRBJ2-3; perhaps TRBD1 as D (5 bases). The V and J ends lost 6 bases and 2 bases respectively, with 15 bases between them. This CDR3 comprises 15 residues. Germline V gene lookup returns CDR1 KGHSH and CDR2 LQKENI. CDR3 sequence reads: CASSPVRGSTDTQYF. The CDR3 DNA is TGTGCCAGCTCCCCGGTAAGGGGCTCCACAGATACGCAGTATTTT.

At least ten counts were recorded for this clonotype. V and J are TRBV7-2 and TRBJ2-3; D possibly corresponds to TRBD1 (6 bases). Deletions cut 0 bases from V and 0 bases from J, with 13 bases between. This CDR3 has 17 amino acids. Looked up from germline, CDR1 is SGHTA and CDR2 is FQGNSA. Here the CDR3 reads CASSLAGAGASTDTQYF. The CDR3 DNA follows: TGTGCCAGCAGCTTAGCGGGCGCAGGGGCTAGCACAGATACGCAGTATTTT.

The chain carries TRBV20-1 and TRBJ2-7, with D unclear. Deletions cut 6 bases from V and 0 bases from J, with 15 bases between. The CDR3 has 14 residues. CDR1 and CDR2 from the germline V gene are DFQATT and SNEGSKA (reference sequence). DNA of the CDR3: TGCAGTGCAAAGGAGTGGACCCTCTCCTACGAGCAGTACTTC. It is translated as CSAKEWTLSYEQYF.

This clonotype was found many times. The V and J genes are TRBV20-1 and TRBJ2-7, with D unresolved. CDR1 DFQATT and CDR2 SNEGSKA come from the germline V gene (reference sequence). The length of the CDR3 is 12 residues. The germline V and J ends were trimmed by 0 bases and 3 bases, with 6 bases remaining between them. The CDR3 bases are TGCAGTGCTAGAGATGATAACTACGAGCAGTACGTC. Encoded protein: CSARDDNYEQYV.

This chain uses TRBV11-2 with TRBJ1-1; 8 nucleotides agree with TRBD1. V lost 5 bases, J lost 5 bases, and 13 bases stayed unmatched. The CDR3 loop spans 16 amino acids. The V gene's germline CDR1 is SGHAT and CDR2 FQNNGV. In nucleotides, the CDR3 is TGTGCCAGCAGCAAAAGAGCCAGGGGGCGTGAGACTGAAGCTTTCTTT. Its protein product is CASSKRARGRETEAFF.

The chain uses TRBV20-1 and TRBJ1-5; no firm D call. V lost 1 base and J lost 0, with 7 bases in between. The CDR3 has 14 amino acids. CDR1 and CDR2 from the germline V gene are DFQATT and SNEGSKA (reference sequence). The CDR3 DNA reads as TGCAGTGCTAGAGGGGAATATAGCAATCAGCCCCAGCATTTT. This translates into CSARGEYSNQPQHF.

Only a few counts were recorded for this clonotype. The rearrangement links TRBV2 to TRBJ2-7; 8 bases are shared with TRBD2. Germline V gene data show CDR1 as SNHLY and CDR2 as FYNNEI. The CDR3 extends over 13 amino acids. J gave up 2 bases and V 8 bases, and 5 bases lay outside the gene matches. The CDR3 sequence is CASGSGGAYEQYV. CDR3 coding DNA: TGTGCCAGCGGGAGCGGGGGAGCCTACGAGCAGTACGTC.

J is TRBJ1-1 and V is TRBV7-2; 7 bases align to TRBD1. The CDR3 contains 13 residues. Germline V gene data show CDR1 as SGHTA and CDR2 as FQGNSA. The V segment lost 5 bases and the J segment 5 bases; nucleotides outside the gene matches: 5. Written as DNA, the CDR3 is TGTGCCAGCAGCCCCGACAGGGAAACTGAAGCTTTCTTT. Residues: CASSPDRETEAFF.

The chain has TRBV7-2 and TRBJ2-4; tentative D call: TRBD2 (5 bases). The CDR3 loop spans 11 amino acids. CDR1 SGHTA and CDR2 FQGNSA come from the germline V gene. V was pared by 8 bases and J by 7 bases, with 9 bases between. The CDR3 is CASGTGNIQYF. DNA of the CDR3: TGTGCCAGCGGCACGGGGAACATTCAGTACTTC. Full variable domain (rest looked up from reference TRBV7-2 and TRBJ2-4): GAGVSQSPSNKVTEKGKDVELRCDPISGHTALYWYRQSLGQGLEFLIYFQGNSAPDKSGLPSDRFSAERTGGSVSTLTIQRTQQEDSAVYLCASGTGNIQYFGAGTRLSVL.

The rearrangement uses TRBV7-9 and TRBJ1-4; possibly TRBD1 for D (5 bases). From germline, CDR1 is SEHNR and CDR2 FQNEAQ (reference sequence). Deletions cut 5 bases from V and 8 bases from J, with 15 bases between. The CDR3 spans 14 residues. The CDR3: CASSLGRGEEKLFF. The CDR3 DNA reads as TGTGCCAGCAGCCTGGGACGGGGGGAAGAAAAACTGTTTTTT.

Only a few counts were recorded for this clonotype. The rearrangement joins TRBV18 to TRBJ2-7; no clear D. Germline V gene lookup returns CDR1 KGHSH and CDR2 LQKENI. Trimming left V 3 bases short and J 2 bases short, with 14 bases between. The CDR3 is 15 residues long. The CDR3 reads CASSPQRGGAYEQYV. CDR3 in DNA: TGTGCCAGCTCACCTCAGCGAGGTGGGGCCTACGAGCAGTACGTC.